This T cell receptor (beta chain) stems from a study of blood T cells in healthy people across ages. As concerns this clonotype: What it binds is not known. Since a much larger clone is just one base distant, this may be a read error.

J gave up 13 bases and V 7 bases, and 11 bases lay outside the gene matches. There are 13 residues in the CDR3. CDR1 is SQVTM, CDR2 ANQGSEA, per germline. Donor samples were obtained from healthy Caucasian individuals from Russia, aged about 6 to 90. Findings of the study overall: Observed TCR beta diversity per million T cells went down as age went up. This fall followed a roughly linear course with age. Diversity estimates drawn from one million T cells were deemed underestimates.

Primers used in a second PCR of about 6 to 12 cycles were a sample-barcoded 5' primer and a J-beta primer mix. Each of the samples gave a minimum of 2.5 million paired-end reads that contained CDR3. TCRdb fed the 5' RACE reads into MiXCR, producing one record per CDR3 protein. The data show approximately 690,000 distinct CDR3 sequences, approximately 40% seen once. The chain links TRBV29-1 to TRBJ2-4, with 12 bases matching TRBD2. The TCR was taken from a man at least 80 years old in good health. Sample: blood. The CDR3 loop reads CSASGRASYGQYF. In DNA, the CDR3 is TGCAGCGCTAGCGGGAGGGCCTCCTACGGGCAGTACTTC. Variable domain in full (rest from reference TRBV29-1 and TRBJ2-4): SAVISQKPSRDICQRGTSLTIQCQVDSQVTMMFWYRQQPGQSLTLIATANQGSEATYESGFVIDKFPISRPNLTFSTLTVSNMSPEDSSIYLCSASGRASYGQYFGAGTRLSVL.